The sequence of this T cell receptor (beta chain) was determined in a study of blood T cell repertoires in COVID-19. The protocol was immunoSEQ multiplex PCR, while the TCRdb copy is restricted to in-frame clones and leaves out a portion. The data hold some 120,000 clones, with around nine tenths observed a single time. Germline CDR1 and CDR2: ENHRY and SYGVKD. Trimming cost V 3 bases and J 6 bases; bases outside gene matches: 7. CDR3 length: 16 amino acids. The chain carries TRBV10-3 and TRBJ2-3, with 12 bases identical to TRBD2. The sequencing sample was made of peripheral blood. This TCR was recovered from a man between 50 and 59 years old with active COVID-19. Here the CDR3 reads CAISDRTSGKGDTQYF. DNA of the CDR3: TGTGCCATCAGTGACCGGACTAGCGGGAAGGGGGATACGCAGTATTTT.